This entry is about one T cell receptor beta chain. This specimen belongs to a study of OX40 agonist ivuxolimab in advanced cancers. Study-wide context: The dose-escalation cohort was over 65% male, with a mean age of around 60 years, ranging roughly 20 to 90.

This CDR3 has 14 amino acids. The V gene's germline CDR1 is GTSNPN and CDR2 SVGIG (reference sequence). Trimming cost V 2 bases and J 6 bases, with 14 bases left between them. People who had autoimmune disease history or systemic immunosuppression were excluded. TCRdb keeps only in-frame clones here, not all; method: immunoSEQ multiplex PCR. This table holds 70,000 to 80,000 clones, about 90% found once. The source material was CD4+ or CD8+ T cells sorted from blood, sampled in a trial of the OX40 agonist ivuxolimab. This TCR came from an adult with an advanced solid tumor such as melanoma, head and neck, liver or kidney cancer. The chain uses TRBV30 and TRBJ2-1, with D possibly being TRBD1 (5 bases). Here the CDR3 DNA reads TGTGCCTGGAGTCTACAGGAGTACCGCAATGAGCAGTTCTTC. Translation gives CAWSLQEYRNEQFF.